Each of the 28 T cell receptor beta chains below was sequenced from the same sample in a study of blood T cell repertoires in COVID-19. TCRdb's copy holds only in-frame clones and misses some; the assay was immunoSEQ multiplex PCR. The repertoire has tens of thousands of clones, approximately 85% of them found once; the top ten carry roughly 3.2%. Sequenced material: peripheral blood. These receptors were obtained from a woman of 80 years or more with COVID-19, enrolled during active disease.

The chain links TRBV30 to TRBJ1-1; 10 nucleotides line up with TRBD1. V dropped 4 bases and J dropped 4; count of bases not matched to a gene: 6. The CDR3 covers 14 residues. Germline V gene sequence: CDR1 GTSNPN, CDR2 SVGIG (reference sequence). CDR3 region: CAWKLDRGFTEAFF. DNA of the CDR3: TGTGCCTGGAAATTGGACAGGGGGTTCACTGAAGCTTTCTTT.

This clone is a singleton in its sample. In nucleotides, the CDR3 is TGTGCCAGCAGTTACAGAATTGGGGCACCCCATGGCTACACCTTC. Its protein is CASSYRIGAPHGYTF. V is TRBV6-5 and J is TRBJ1-2; D is perhaps TRBD1 (5 bases). Trimming shortened V by 2 bases and J by 6 bases, and 16 bases separated the two germline ends. There are 15 residues in the CDR3. CDR1 MNHEY and CDR2 SVGAGI come from the germline V gene.

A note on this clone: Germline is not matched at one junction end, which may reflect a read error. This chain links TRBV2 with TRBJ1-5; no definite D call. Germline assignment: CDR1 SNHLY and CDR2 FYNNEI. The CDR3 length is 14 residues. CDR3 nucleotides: TGTGCCAGCAGTGATGGCAATGGCAAACAGCCCCAGCATTTT. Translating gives CASSDGNGKQPQHF.

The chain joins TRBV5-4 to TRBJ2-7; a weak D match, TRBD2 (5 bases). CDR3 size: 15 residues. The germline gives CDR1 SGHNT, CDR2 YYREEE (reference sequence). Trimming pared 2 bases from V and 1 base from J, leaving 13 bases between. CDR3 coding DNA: TGTGCCAGCAGCTTCCGCGGGCTCATTTCCTACGAGCAGTACTTC. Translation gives CASSFRGLISYEQYF.

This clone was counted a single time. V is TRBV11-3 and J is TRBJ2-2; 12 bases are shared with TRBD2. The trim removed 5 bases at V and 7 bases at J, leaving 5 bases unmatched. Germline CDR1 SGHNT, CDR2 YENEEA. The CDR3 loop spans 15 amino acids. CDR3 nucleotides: TGTGCCAGCAGCGGACTAGCGGGATTTGGCGGGGAGCTGTTTTTT. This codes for CASSGLAGFGGELFF.

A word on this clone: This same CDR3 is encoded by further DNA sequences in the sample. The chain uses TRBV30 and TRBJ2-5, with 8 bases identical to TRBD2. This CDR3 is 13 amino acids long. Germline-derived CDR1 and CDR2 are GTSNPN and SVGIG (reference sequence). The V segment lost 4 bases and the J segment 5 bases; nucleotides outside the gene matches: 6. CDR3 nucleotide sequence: TGTGCCTGGATGAGGGGCGGGGGGGAGACCCAGTACTTC. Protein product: CAWMRGGGETQYF.

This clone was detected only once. CDR3 protein: CASSLRGGGSSGANVLTF. In DNA, the CDR3 is TGTGCCAGCAGCTTACGGGGCGGGGGGAGCTCTGGGGCCAACGTCCTGACTTTC. This chain joins TRBV7-9 and TRBJ2-6; 8 bases match TRBD2. Germline V gene lookup returns CDR1 SEHNR and CDR2 FQNEAQ (reference sequence). CDR3 length: 18 amino acids. V lost 2 bases to trimming and J lost 0 bases; unmatched junction nucleotides: 6.

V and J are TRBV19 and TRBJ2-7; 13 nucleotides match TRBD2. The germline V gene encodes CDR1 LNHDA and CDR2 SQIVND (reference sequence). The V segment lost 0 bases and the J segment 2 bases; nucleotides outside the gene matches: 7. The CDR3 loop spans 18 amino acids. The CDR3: CASSIDVPGTSGAYEQYF. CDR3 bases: TGTGCCAGTAGTATAGATGTCCCCGGGACTAGCGGGGCCTACGAGCAGTACTTC. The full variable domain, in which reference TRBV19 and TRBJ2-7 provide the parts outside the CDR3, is DGGITQSPKYLFRKEGQNVTLSCEQNLNHDAMYWYRQDPGQGLRLIYYSQIVNDFQKGDIAEGYSVSREKKESFPLTVTSAQKNPTAFYLCASSIDVPGTSGAYEQYFGPGTRLTVT.

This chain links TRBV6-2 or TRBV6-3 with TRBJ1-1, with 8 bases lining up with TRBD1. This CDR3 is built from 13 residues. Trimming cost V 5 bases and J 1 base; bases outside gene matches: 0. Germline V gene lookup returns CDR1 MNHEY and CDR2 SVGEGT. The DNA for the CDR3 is TGTGCCAGCAGTGGACAGGGGAACACTGAAGCTTTCTTT. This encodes CASSGQGNTEAFF.

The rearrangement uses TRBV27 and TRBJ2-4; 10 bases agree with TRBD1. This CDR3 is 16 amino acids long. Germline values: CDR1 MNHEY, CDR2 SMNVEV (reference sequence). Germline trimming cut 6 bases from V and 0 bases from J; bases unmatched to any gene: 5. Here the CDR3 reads CASSGGQGLAKNIQYF. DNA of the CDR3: TGTGCCAGCAGCGGGGGACAGGGGTTAGCCAAAAACATTCAGTACTTC.

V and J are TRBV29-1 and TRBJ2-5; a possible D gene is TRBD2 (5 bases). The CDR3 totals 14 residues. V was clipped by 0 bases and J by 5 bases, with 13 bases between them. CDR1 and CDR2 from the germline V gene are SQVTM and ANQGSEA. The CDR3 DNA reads TGCAGCGTTGAAGAGGTCCGAGGGTGGGAGACCCAGTACTTC. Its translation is CSVEEVRGWETQYF.

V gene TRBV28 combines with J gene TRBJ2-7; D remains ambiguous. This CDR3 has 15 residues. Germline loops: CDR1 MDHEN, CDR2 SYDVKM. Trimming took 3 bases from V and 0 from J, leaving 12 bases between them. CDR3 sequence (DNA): TGTGCCAGCAGTTTGTTCAGGTTCCTCTCCTACGAGCAGTACTTC. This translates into CASSLFRFLSYEQYF.

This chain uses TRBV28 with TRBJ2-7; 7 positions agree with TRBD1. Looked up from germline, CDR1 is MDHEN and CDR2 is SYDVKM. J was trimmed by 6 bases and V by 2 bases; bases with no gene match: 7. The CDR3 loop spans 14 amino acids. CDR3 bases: TGTGCCAGCAGTTTAGATCAAGGGGGCGGCGAGCAGTACTTC. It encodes CASSLDQGGGEQYF. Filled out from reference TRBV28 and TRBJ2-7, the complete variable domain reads DVKVTQSSRYLVKRTGEKVFLECVQDMDHENMFWYRQDPGLGLRLIYFSYDVKMKEKGDIPEGYSVSREKKERFSLILESASTNQTSMYLCASSLDQGGGEQYFGPGTRLTVT.

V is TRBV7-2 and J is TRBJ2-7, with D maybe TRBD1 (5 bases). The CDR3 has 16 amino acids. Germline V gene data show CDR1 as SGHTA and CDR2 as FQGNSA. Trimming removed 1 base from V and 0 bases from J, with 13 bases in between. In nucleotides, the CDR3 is TGTGCCAGCAGCTTAGTCTCGGACATTTACTCCTACGAGCAGTACTTC. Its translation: CASSLVSDIYSYEQYF. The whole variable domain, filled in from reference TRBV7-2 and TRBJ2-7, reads GAGVSQSPSNKVTEKGKDVELRCDPISGHTALYWYRQSLGQGLEFLIYFQGNSAPDKSGLPSDRFSAERTGGSVSTLTIQRTQQEDSAVYLCASSLVSDIYSYEQYFGPGTRLTVT.

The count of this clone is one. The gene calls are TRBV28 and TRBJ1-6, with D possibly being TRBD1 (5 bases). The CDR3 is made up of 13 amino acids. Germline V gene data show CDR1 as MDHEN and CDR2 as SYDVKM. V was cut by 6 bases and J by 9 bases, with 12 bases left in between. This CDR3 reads CASRPDSISPLHF. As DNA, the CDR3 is TGTGCCAGCAGACCCGACAGTATTTCACCCCTCCACTTT.

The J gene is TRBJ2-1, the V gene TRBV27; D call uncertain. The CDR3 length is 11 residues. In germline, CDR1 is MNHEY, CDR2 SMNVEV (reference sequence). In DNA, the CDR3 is TGTAAGAGCCAAACCTACAATGAGCAGTTCTTC. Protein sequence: CKSQTYNEQFF.

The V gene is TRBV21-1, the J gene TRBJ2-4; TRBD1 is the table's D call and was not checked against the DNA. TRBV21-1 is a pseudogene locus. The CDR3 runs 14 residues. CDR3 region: CASSKVQGRNIQYF. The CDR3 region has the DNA TGTGCCAGCAGCAAAGTGCAGGGGAGAAACATTCAGTACTTC.

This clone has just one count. In DNA, the CDR3 is TGTGCCAGGGGACAGGGGTACGGGGAGCTGTTTTTT. It specifies CARGQGYGELFF. The chain combines TRBV2 with TRBJ2-2; 10 bases map to TRBD1. Germline lookup yields CDR1 SNHLY and CDR2 FYNNEI. The CDR3 has 12 residues. V lost 9 bases, J lost 7 bases, and 2 bases stayed unmatched.

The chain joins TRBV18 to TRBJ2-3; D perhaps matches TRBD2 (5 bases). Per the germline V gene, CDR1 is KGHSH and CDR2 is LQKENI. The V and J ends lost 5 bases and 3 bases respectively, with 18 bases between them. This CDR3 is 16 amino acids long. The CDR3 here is CASSRSSGRYTDTQYF. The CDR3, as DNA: TGTGCCAGCTCAAGATCAAGCGGCAGATATACAGATACGCAGTATTTT.

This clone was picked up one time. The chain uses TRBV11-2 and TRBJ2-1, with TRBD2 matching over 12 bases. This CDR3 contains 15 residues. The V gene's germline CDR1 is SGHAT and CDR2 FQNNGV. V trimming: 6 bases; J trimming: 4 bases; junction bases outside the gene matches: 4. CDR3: CASRTGLAGYNEQFF. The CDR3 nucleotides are TGTGCCAGCAGGACTGGACTAGCGGGATACAATGAGCAGTTCTTC. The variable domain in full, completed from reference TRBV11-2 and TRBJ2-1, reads EAGVAQSPRYKIIEKRQSVAFWCNPISGHATLYWYQQILGQGPKLLIQFQNNGVVDDSQLPKDRFSAERLKGVDSTLKIQPAKLEDSAVYLCASRTGLAGYNEQFFGPGTRLTVL.

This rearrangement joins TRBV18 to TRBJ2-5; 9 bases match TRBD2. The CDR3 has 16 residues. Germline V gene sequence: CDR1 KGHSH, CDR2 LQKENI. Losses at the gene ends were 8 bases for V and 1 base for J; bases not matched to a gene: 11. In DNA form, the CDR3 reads TGTGCCAGCCGACTTACCGGGACTAGCAGCCAAGAGACCCAGTACTTC. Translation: CASRLTGTSSQETQYF.

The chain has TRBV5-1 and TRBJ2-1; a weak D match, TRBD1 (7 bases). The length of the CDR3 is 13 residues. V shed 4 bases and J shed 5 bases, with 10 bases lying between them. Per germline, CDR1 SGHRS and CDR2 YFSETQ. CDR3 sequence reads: CASSAGQNNEQFF. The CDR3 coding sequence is TGCGCCAGCAGCGCGGGACAGAACAATGAGCAGTTCTTC.

CDR3 sequence: CASSSKTGVNTEAFF. CDR3 sequence (DNA): TGCGCCAGCAGCTCCAAGACAGGGGTGAACACTGAAGCTTTCTTT. The chain carries TRBV4-1 and TRBJ1-1, with 8 bases matching TRBD1. CDR1 MGHRA and CDR2 YSYEKL come from the germline V gene. The CDR3 totals 15 residues. Germline trimming cut 5 bases from V and 0 bases from J; bases unmatched to any gene: 5.

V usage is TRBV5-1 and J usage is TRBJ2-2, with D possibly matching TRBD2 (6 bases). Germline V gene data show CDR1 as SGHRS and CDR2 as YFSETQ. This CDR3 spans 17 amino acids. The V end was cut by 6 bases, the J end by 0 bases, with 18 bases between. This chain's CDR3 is CASTPNPGLTNTGELFF. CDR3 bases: TGCGCCAGCACCCCAAACCCCGGACTAACGAACACCGGGGAGCTGTTTTTT.

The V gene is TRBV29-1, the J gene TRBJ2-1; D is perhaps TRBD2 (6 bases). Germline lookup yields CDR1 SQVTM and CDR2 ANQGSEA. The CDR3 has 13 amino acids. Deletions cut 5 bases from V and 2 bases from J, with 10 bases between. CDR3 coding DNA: TGCAGCGTTCAGGGACTTGCCTACAATGAGCAGTTCTTC. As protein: CSVQGLAYNEQFF.

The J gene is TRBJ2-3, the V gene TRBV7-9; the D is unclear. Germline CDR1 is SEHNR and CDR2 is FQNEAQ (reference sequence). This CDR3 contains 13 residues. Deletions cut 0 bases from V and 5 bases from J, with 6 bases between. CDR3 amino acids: CASSLAGGDTQYF. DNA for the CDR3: TGTGCCAGCAGCTTAGCAGGCGGAGATACGCAGTATTTT.

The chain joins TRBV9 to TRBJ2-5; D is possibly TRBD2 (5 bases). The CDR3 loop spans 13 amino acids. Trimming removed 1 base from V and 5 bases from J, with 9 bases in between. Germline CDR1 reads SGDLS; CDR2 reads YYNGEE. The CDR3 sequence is CASSVSGWETQYF. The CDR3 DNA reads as TGTGCCAGCAGCGTATCGGGGTGGGAGACCCAGTACTTC.

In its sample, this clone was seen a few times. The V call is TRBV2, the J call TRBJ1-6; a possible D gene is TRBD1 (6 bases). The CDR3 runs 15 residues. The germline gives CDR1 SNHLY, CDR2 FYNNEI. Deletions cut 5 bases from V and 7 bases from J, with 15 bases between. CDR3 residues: CASSRYREGNSPLHF. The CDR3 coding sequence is TGTGCCAGCAGTAGATACAGGGAAGGGAATTCACCCCTCCACTTT.